The 22 T cell receptor beta chains given below trace back to one sample, sequenced in a study of tumor-infiltrating lymphocytes in primary liver carcinoma. Unsorted whole blood supplied the blood RNA, and germline DNA was isolated too. The authors made TCR beta cDNA from around 500 ng total RNA with a constant-region primer. TCR beta libraries came from three nested multiplex PCR rounds using slightly modified ARM-PCR. Investigators reported that the first two PCR rounds, at roughly 10 cycles each, used TRBV1-TRBV30 forward primers with a C-beta reverse primer. TCRdb re-analysed the multiplex PCR reads in MiXCR, keeping a single row per CDR3 protein. This table holds fewer than 350,000 distinct CDR3 sequences, 65% found once. Sequenced sample: peripheral blood. The receptors here all came from a middle-aged man with primary liver carcinoma and hepatitis B virus infection.

This clonotype occurred a few times. This may be a read error, as it is one base from a much larger clone. The V call is TRBV6-6, the J call TRBJ1-2; D uncertain. This CDR3 is built from 12 residues. Germline V gene sequence: CDR1 MNHNY, CDR2 SVGAGI (reference sequence). CDR3 bases: TGTGTCAGCAGTAATATGGGGAATGGCTACACCTTC. Translating gives CVSSNMGNGYTF.

As regards this clonotype: A much bigger clone sits one base away, suggesting this may be a read error. V and J are TRBV6-6 and TRBJ2-7; D not certain. CDR1 and CDR2 from the germline V gene are MNHNY and SVGAGI (reference sequence). The CDR3 is 15 amino acids. V lost 2 bases to trimming and J lost 5 bases, with 16 bases between them. The CDR3 region is CASSYLYRVGHEQYF. Here the CDR3 DNA reads TGTGCCAGCAGTTACCTGTACAGAGTAGGCCACGAGCAGTACTTC.

Comments on this clonotype: This CDR3 fails to terminate in the conserved phenylalanine or tryptophan, so it likely reflects a read error. This chain connects TRBV11-2 to TRBJ1-1; D remains ambiguous. V was pared by 2 bases and J by 8 bases, with 15 bases between. The CDR3 is 14 amino acids. CDR1 is SGHAT and CDR2 is FQNNGV in the germline V gene. The CDR3: CASSLSPTAFEAFY. The CDR3 DNA follows: TGTGCCAGCAGCTTAAGCCCCACTGCTTTCGAAGCTTTCTAT.

In its sample, this clonotype was seen many times. The chain recombines TRBV4-1 with TRBJ2-7; D not resolved. The CDR3 runs 14 residues. Trimming shortened V by 0 bases and J by 5 bases, and 11 bases separated the two germline ends. Germline CDR1 is MGHRA and CDR2 is YSYEKL. In DNA form, the CDR3 reads TGCGCCAGCAGCCAAGATCCCTATGTCGACGAGCAGTACTTC. Amino acid sequence: CASSQDPYVDEQYF.

Notes on this clonotype: Because it lacks the conserved phenylalanine or tryptophan at the end, this CDR3 is likely a read error. The chain has TRBV11-2 and TRBJ2-2, with 8 bases identical to TRBD2. Germline V gene sequence: CDR1 SGHAT, CDR2 FQNNGV. The CDR3 has 17 residues. CDR3: CANSRAAASGRSGELFY. The CDR3 DNA follows: TGTGCCAACAGCCGAGCGGCGGCAAGCGGGAGAAGTGGGGAGCTGTTTTAT.

On this clonotype itself: The conserved phenylalanine or tryptophan is not found at the CDR3 terminus, so this likely reflects a read error. The rearrangement joins TRBV11-1 to TRBJ2-7; no clear D gene. The CDR3 spans 13 residues. Germline V CDR1 and CDR2: SGHAT, FQDESV (reference sequence). This CDR3 is CVSSLDGVNEQYL. The CDR3 bases are TGTGTCAGCAGCTTAGATGGAGTCAACGAGCAGTACTTG.

Turning to this clonotype: A much larger clone is a single base away; this may be a read error. The chain is built from TRBV29-1 and TRBJ2-5; 7 bases line up with TRBD2. Germline V gene sequence: CDR1 SQVTM, CDR2 ANQGSEA. This CDR3 region has 15 residues. Trimming cost V 7 bases and J 0 bases; bases outside gene matches: 11. Here the CDR3 DNA reads TGCAGCGCCGTACTAGTGGGAGGGAACCAAGAGACCCAGTACTTC. Translating it yields CSAVLVGGNQETQYF.

Notes on this clonotype: A read error may be the cause here, since a much bigger clone is one base away. The rearrangement joins TRBV12-3 or TRBV12-4 to TRBJ2-2; the match to TRBD1 covers 8 bases. The junction had 10 bases not matched to a gene; V was cut back by 6 bases and J by 7 bases. This CDR3 comprises 15 residues. The CDR3 region is CASSLRGLSIGELFF. CDR3 sequence (DNA): TGTGCCAGCAGCCTCAGGGGGCTGAGCATCGGGGAGCTGTTTTTT.

Points on this clonotype: A read error is likely, as this CDR3 ends without the conserved phenylalanine or tryptophan. V gene TRBV6-1 combines with J gene TRBJ2-3, with D tentatively TRBD2 (5 bases). The CDR3 contains 14 residues. CDR1 and CDR2 from the germline V gene are MNHNS and SASEGT. The CDR3 DNA follows: TGTGTCAGCAGTCCAGGTAGCGACACAGATACGCAGTATTCT. It specifies CVSSPGSDTDTQYS.

A word on this clonotype: A much larger clonotype is one base distant, so this may be a read error. V and J are TRBV4-1 and TRBJ1-5, with D uncertain. Per germline, CDR1 MGHRA and CDR2 YSYEKL. The CDR3 is made up of 16 amino acids. CDR3 in amino acids: CASSQVLAGADQHQHF. In DNA, the CDR3 is TGCGCCAGCAGCCAAGTTTTGGCTGGAGCGGATCAGCACCAGCATTTT.

This clonotype has only one observation. This chain connects TRBV7-8 to TRBJ2-5; D might be TRBD1 (5 bases). V was pared by 2 bases and J by 4 bases, with 14 bases between. The CDR3 has 15 residues. Germline assignment: CDR1 SGHVS and CDR2 FQNEAQ. In DNA form, the CDR3 reads TGTGCCAGCAGCTTAAACGCACAAGGGGTAGAGACCCAGTACTTC. This encodes CASSLNAQGVETQYF.

Notes on this clonotype: A much bigger clone sits one base away, suggesting this may be a read error. The gene calls are TRBV4-1 and TRBJ1-4; perhaps TRBD1 as D (5 bases). The CDR3 is made up of 17 amino acids. From germline, CDR1 is MGHRA and CDR2 YSYEKL. The CDR3 coding sequence is TGCGCCAGCAACCAAAGTGGAACAGGCCCAACTAATGAAAAACTGTTTTTT. Its translation: CASNQSGTGPTNEKLFF.

This clonotype showed up many times. The chain has TRBV6-6 and TRBJ2-7, with 10 bases lining up with TRBD2. Germline assignment: CDR1 MNHNY and CDR2 SVGAGI (reference sequence). This CDR3 comprises 20 residues. J lost 5 bases, V lost 6 bases, and 25 bases had no gene match. CDR3 DNA sequence: TGTGCCAGCAGCCTGACTGCTCCGAGGCTAGCGGGAGCCCTTCGCAACGAGCAGTACTTC. This encodes CASSLTAPRLAGALRNEQYF.

This clonotype was seen at least ten times. This chain links TRBV6-1 with TRBJ1-6; no definite D call. V lost 8 bases to trimming and J lost 8 bases, with 4 bases between them. The CDR3 has 10 amino acids. The V gene's germline CDR1 is MNHNS and CDR2 SASEGT. Here the CDR3 DNA reads TGTGCCAGCGGGGATTCACCCCTCCACTTT. It codes for CASGDSPLHF.

This chain links TRBV11-2 with TRBJ1-2, with a possible D match to TRBD1 (5 bases). Per germline, CDR1 SGHAT and CDR2 FQNNGV. The CDR3 totals 14 residues. Between the trimmed V and J ends, which lost 6 bases and 5 bases, there was a span of 16 bases. In DNA, the CDR3 is TGTGCCAGCAGAGCTAATAGGGGTCCTTATGGCTACACCTTC. This sequence encodes CASRANRGPYGYTF.

CDR3 coding DNA: TGCGCCAGCAGCCAAGTTGGGGAGAAGAGTGAGCAGTTCTTC. As protein: CASSQVGEKSEQFF. The chain employs TRBV4-3 and TRBJ2-1, with D possibly matching TRBD2 (5 bases). The germline CDR1 and CDR2 sequences are LGHNA and YSLEER. The CDR3 sequence is 14 residues long. V lost 1 base and J 9 bases, leaving 13 bases between the germline ends.

This clonotype was counted many times. CDR3 DNA sequence: TGTGCCAGCAGTTACTCGATTCGGGGAGAAGGAGAGACCCAGTACTTC. This translates into CASSYSIRGEGETQYF. V is TRBV6-5 and J is TRBJ2-5; TRBD2 is a possible D gene (5 bases). Trimming cost V 0 bases and J 4 bases, with 15 bases left between them. Germline CDR1 and CDR2: MNHEY and SVGAGI. The CDR3 sequence is 16 residues long.

This chain uses TRBV11-2 with TRBJ1-1, with 8 nucleotides matching TRBD1. V lost 6 bases and J lost 4; bases outside the gene matches: 7. This CDR3 has 14 amino acids. CDR1 is SGHAT, CDR2 FQNNGV, per germline. The CDR3 DNA reads as TGTGCCAGCAGACCGAGGACAGGGCCCACTGAAGCTTTCTTT. This sequence encodes CASRPRTGPTEAFF.

Note on this clonotype: Lacking the conserved final phenylalanine or tryptophan, this CDR3 likely reflects a read error. CDR3 loop: CASSRTAGQGTYEQYL. CDR3 in DNA: TGTGCCAGTAGTCGCACGGCCGGACAGGGGACCTACGAGCAGTACCTC. The rearrangement joins TRBV11-1 to TRBJ2-7, with TRBD1 identical over 9 bases. This CDR3 region has 16 residues. V gave up 9 bases and J gave up 2 bases; unmatched junction bases: 14. The germline CDR1 and CDR2 sequences are SGHAT and FQDESV (reference sequence).

Concerning this clonotype itself: This may be a read error, as it is one base from a much larger clone. The V and J genes are TRBV6-2 or TRBV6-3 and TRBJ1-2; D possibly corresponds to TRBD1 (6 bases). Trimming left V 5 bases short and J 7 bases short, with 20 bases between. CDR3 length: 15 amino acids. The germline gives CDR1 MNHEY, CDR2 SVGEGT. Written as DNA, the CDR3 is TGTGCCAGCAGTCTACTAGGGGGGCTAGAAGTTGGCTACACCTTC. Protein product: CASSLLGGLEVGYTF.

This clonotype was counted a few times. The chain combines TRBV6-1 with TRBJ1-4; no definite D call. V was pared by 2 bases and J by 6 bases, with 7 bases between. The V gene's germline CDR1 is MNHNS and CDR2 SASEGT. The CDR3 is 13 amino acids. This chain's CDR3 is CASSETPDEKLFF. The CDR3 DNA is TGTGCCAGCAGTGAAACCCCTGATGAAAAACTGTTTTTT.

This chain links TRBV4-1 with TRBJ2-5; D is possibly TRBD2 (7 bases). Germline CDR1 MGHRA, CDR2 YSYEKL. Trimming took off 4 bases at V and 2 bases at J, with 17 bases between the two ends. This CDR3 is built from 16 residues. CDR3 DNA sequence: TGCGCCAGCAGCCTCAGAGGGGGGGGCGGGCAAGAGACCCAGTACTTC. It translates to CASSLRGGGGQETQYF.